The 23 T cell receptor beta chains reported below all come from one sample, sequenced in a study of Graves' ophthalmopathy and Graves' hyperthyroidism. RNA transcripts served as template for amplifying TCR beta CDR3 sequences. First-round RT-PCR employed HTBI primers, with a second-round multiplex PCR after it. TCRdb passed the multiplex PCR reads through MiXCR, listing each CDR3 protein once. The sample consists of some 350,000 distinct CDR3 sequences, about a sixth of them appearing once. Sequenced: peripheral blood. The receptor source for this set is an adult woman with stable Graves' hyperthyroidism.

This clonotype was seen repeatedly, ten times or more. The rearrangement joins TRBV30 to TRBJ1-5; the D gene is possibly TRBD1 (5 bases). This CDR3 has 13 residues. Germline V gene sequence: CDR1 GTSNPN, CDR2 SVGIG (reference sequence). V was shortened by 2 bases and J by 6 bases, with 11 bases between the two germline ends. In nucleotides, the CDR3 is TGTGCCTGGAGTCCAGGGATCGCTCAGCCCCAGCATTTT. The encoded protein is CAWSPGIAQPQHF.

This clonotype was recorded at least ten times. The chain recombines TRBV9 with TRBJ2-2; a weak D match, TRBD1 (6 bases). V lost 5 bases and J lost 3, with 8 bases in between. The length of the CDR3 is 13 residues. Germline CDR1 reads SGDLS; CDR2 reads YYNGEE. CDR3 sequence (DNA): TGTGCCAGCAGAACAGGGTACACCGGGGAGCTGTTTTTT. Translated, it gives CASRTGYTGELFF.

This clonotype has a count of ten or more. The rearrangement uses TRBV30 and TRBJ2-5; no reliable D call. Trimming removed 5 bases from V and 5 bases from J, with 12 bases in between. The CDR3 runs 12 residues. Germline loops: CDR1 GTSNPN, CDR2 SVGIG (reference sequence). CDR3: CAWALSRETQYF. The DNA for the CDR3 is TGTGCCTGGGCGTTGTCAAGGGAGACCCAGTACTTC.

This clonotype was seen at least ten times. The V call is TRBV28, the J call TRBJ2-7; 11 bases are shared with TRBD1. The germline V gene encodes CDR1 MDHEN and CDR2 SYDVKM. The CDR3 runs 16 residues. Germline trimming cut 2 bases from V and 5 bases from J; bases unmatched to any gene: 8. The CDR3, as DNA: TGTGCCAGCAGTTTAAGGAGACGGACAGGGGGCCACGAGCAGTACTTC. As protein: CASSLRRRTGGHEQYF.

This clonotype has a handful of counts. This chain connects TRBV28 to TRBJ2-5; 11 bases match TRBD1. The length of the CDR3 is 17 residues. Germline V lookup: CDR1 MDHEN, CDR2 SYDVKM. Germline trimming cut 3 bases from V and 3 bases from J; bases unmatched to any gene: 9. The CDR3 DNA sequence: TGTGCCAGCAGTTTGTACCTACCGGGACAGGGGGAAGAGACCCAGTACTTC. Its protein product is CASSLYLPGQGEETQYF.

The count of this clonotype is one. Just one base apart from a much larger clone, this may be a read error. This chain links TRBV6-5 with TRBJ2-3; D is perhaps TRBD1 (5 bases). Germline V lookup: CDR1 MNHEY, CDR2 SVGAGI. The length of the CDR3 is 15 residues. The CDR3 coding sequence is TGTGCCAGCAGTTACTCTGGAGTTTCGACAGATTCGCAGTATTTT. It yields the protein CASSYSGVSTDSQYF.

This clonotype has only a few counts. The germline gene is not matched at one end of the junction; a read error may be the cause. This sequence joins TRBV4-1 and TRBJ2-7; D unclear. CDR3 length: 16 amino acids. Germline-derived CDR1 and CDR2 are MGHRA and YSYEKL. For the CDR3, the DNA is TGCGCCAGCGGCCAAGATGAAAGCGAACCTTCCTACGAGCAGTACTTC. Protein product: CASGQDESEPSYEQYF.

CDR3 sequence (DNA): TGCAGTGCTAGAGATCACCCTGGGGGAACGATGAACACTGAAGCTTTCTTT. Protein product: CSARDHPGGTMNTEAFF. The gene calls are TRBV20-1 and TRBJ1-1; D might be TRBD1 (5 bases). The germline V gene encodes CDR1 DFQATT and CDR2 SNEGSKA (reference sequence). The CDR3 is made up of 17 amino acids. The V end was cut by 0 bases, the J end by 0 bases, with 17 bases between.

The rearrangement uses TRBV29-1 and TRBJ2-5, with D perhaps assigned TRBD1 or TRBD2 (5 bases each). Germline loops: CDR1 SQVTM, CDR2 ANQGSEA. The CDR3 runs 16 residues. V was shortened by 4 bases and J by 4 bases, with 22 bases between the two germline ends. The CDR3 loop is CSVGGFWADDGETQYF. CDR3 DNA: TGCAGCGTTGGGGGGTTTTGGGCAGACGACGGAGAGACCCAGTACTTC.

This clonotype was seen at least ten times. This rearrangement joins TRBV4-1 to TRBJ2-7; D not resolved. Germline V gene sequence: CDR1 MGHRA, CDR2 YSYEKL. The ends were cut back, 1 base at V and 0 bases at J, with 10 bases in the middle. The length of the CDR3 is 15 residues. The CDR3 bases are TGCGCCAGCAGCCAAGTGCCAGGAAACTCCTACGAGCAGTACTTC. This translates into CASSQVPGNSYEQYF.

This chain joins TRBV4-3 and TRBJ2-7; the match to TRBD1 covers 10 bases. This CDR3 has 17 amino acids. Per germline, CDR1 LGHNA and CDR2 YSLEER. Trimming at V came to 1 base and at J to 3 bases, leaving 9 bases not matched to a gene. The CDR3 sequence is CASSQVPGTGDIYEQYF. The DNA for the CDR3 is TGCGCCAGCAGCCAAGTACCGGGGACAGGGGACATCTACGAGCAGTACTTC.

This clonotype has a count of ten or more. The rearrangement links TRBV12-5 to TRBJ2-7; D might be TRBD1 (6 bases). Germline loops: CDR1 LGHNT, CDR2 FRNRAP. Trimming cost V 3 bases and J 4 bases, with 19 bases left between them. This CDR3 has 16 amino acids. CDR3 residues: CASGFGTGMGPYEQYF. The CDR3 coding sequence is TGTGCTAGTGGTTTCGGTACAGGGATGGGGCCTTACGAGCAGTACTTC.

This clonotype occurred many times. The chain combines TRBV20-1 with TRBJ1-5; D not certain. V dropped 5 bases and J dropped 2 bases, with 10 bases sitting between them. This CDR3 contains 13 residues. The germline V gene has CDR1 DFQATT and CDR2 SNEGSKA (reference sequence). CDR3 residues: CSALGGGNQPQHF. CDR3 bases: TGCAGTGCTTTGGGCGGGGGCAATCAGCCCCAGCATTTT.

This clonotype was seen only a few times. Being one base from a much bigger clone, this may be a read error. Since the CDR3 does not end with the conserved phenylalanine or tryptophan, this likely comes from a read error. The CDR3 spells CASTKARAGTEAFI. The CDR3 DNA reads TGTGCCAGTACCAAGGCCCGAGCCGGCACTGAAGCTTTCATT. The chain is built from TRBV19 and TRBJ1-1; D unresolved. The ends were cut back, 7 bases at V and 4 bases at J, with 16 bases in the middle. From germline, CDR1 is LNHDA and CDR2 SQIVND (reference sequence). The CDR3 spans 14 residues.

About this clonotype itself: Since a much larger clone is just one base distant, this may be a read error. The V gene is TRBV12-5, the J gene TRBJ2-7; no definite D call. Between the trimmed V and J ends, which lost 0 bases and 9 bases, there was a span of 9 bases. CDR1 LGHNT and CDR2 FRNRAP come from the germline V gene. This CDR3 has 12 amino acids. The DNA of the CDR3 is TGTGCTAGTGGTTTGGTTTCCGGCGGGCAGTACTTC. It yields the protein CASGLVSGGQYF.

A few counts support this clonotype. This chain uses TRBV6-1 with TRBJ1-5; 7 nucleotides align to TRBD1. CDR3 length: 15 residues. Germline CDR1 reads MNHNS; CDR2 reads SASEGT. The V gene end was trimmed by 5 bases and the J gene end by 2 bases; junction bases not matched to a gene: 6. In DNA, the CDR3 is TGTGCCAGCAGTCGCGACAGGGCGGGCAATCAGCCCCAGCATTTT. It specifies CASSRDRAGNQPQHF.

This clonotype was counted at least ten times. The rearrangement uses TRBV4-1 and TRBJ2-7, with D possibly called TRBD1 or TRBD2 (6 bases each). This CDR3 has 13 residues. V was pared by 4 bases and J by 10 bases, with 17 bases between. Germline values: CDR1 MGHRA, CDR2 YSYEKL. DNA for the CDR3: TGCGCCAGCAGCCCGCCAGGAGGGGGGAAACAGTACTTC. This codes for CASSPPGGGKQYF.

In this sample, this clonotype turned up many times. V and J are TRBV3-1 and TRBJ2-5; D is undetermined. The CDR3 length is 12 residues. The germline V gene has CDR1 LGHDT and CDR2 YNNKEL (reference sequence). The V end lost 2 bases, the J end lost 5 bases, and 6 bases lay between the germline ends. Here the CDR3 reads CASSQSFETQYF. The CDR3 DNA follows: TGTGCCAGCAGCCAATCGTTCGAGACCCAGTACTTC.

This clonotype came up many times. The chain combines TRBV6-5 with TRBJ1-1; D gene unclear. V gave up 0 bases and J gave up 0 bases, with 14 bases separating them. Germline V CDR1 and CDR2: MNHEY, SVGAGI. This CDR3 has 17 residues. This chain's CDR3 is CASSYSGRDGVNTEAFF. CDR3 sequence (DNA): TGTGCCAGCAGTTACTCGGGGAGGGATGGAGTGAACACTGAAGCTTTCTTT.

Many counts were recorded for this clonotype. The V gene is TRBV7-2, the J gene TRBJ2-2; 8 bases line up with TRBD2. The CDR3 extends over 15 amino acids. V shed 5 bases and J 6 bases; nucleotides not matched to a gene: 8. From germline, CDR1 is SGHTA and CDR2 FQGNSA. The DNA of the CDR3 is TGTGCCAGCAGCCTCTACGGGACTAGTCCCGGGGAGCTGTTTTTT. This codes for CASSLYGTSPGELFF.

This clonotype was seen ten or more times. V usage is TRBV5-6 and J usage is TRBJ2-5, with D tentatively TRBD2 (6 bases). This CDR3 contains 14 residues. The V end lost 7 bases, the J end lost 1 base, and 14 bases lay between the germline ends. Germline CDR1 and CDR2: SGHDT and YYEEEE. The CDR3 loop is CASPQEGRQETQYF. In nucleotides, the CDR3 is TGTGCCAGCCCCCAGGAGGGGCGCCAAGAGACCCAGTACTTC.

The chain carries TRBV27 and TRBJ1-1; tentative D call: TRBD1 (6 bases). Looked up from germline, CDR1 is MNHEY and CDR2 is SMNVEV (reference sequence). The CDR3 covers 14 residues. Trimming stripped 0 bases from V and 5 bases from J, with 10 bases between. The CDR3: CASSLSSRGTEAFF. The CDR3 DNA reads as TGTGCCAGCAGTTTATCATCCAGGGGAACTGAAGCTTTCTTT.

This clonotype was counted at least ten times. The chain recombines TRBV24-1 with TRBJ1-5; 7 positions agree with TRBD1. From germline, CDR1 is KGHDR and CDR2 SFDVKD. Germline trimming cut 4 bases from V and 2 bases from J; bases unmatched to any gene: 4. This CDR3 has 15 amino acids. CDR3: CATSEGTVRNQPQHF. In nucleotides, the CDR3 is TGTGCCACCAGTGAGGGGACAGTTCGCAATCAGCCCCAGCATTTT.